This T cell receptor (beta chain) was captured by sequencing in a study of blood T cell repertoires in COVID-19. Study at large: COVID-19 samples from acute and convalescent phases originated in the United States, Italy and Spain.

Repertoires were generated with immunoSEQ multiplex PCR, while TCRdb's copy carries only in-frame clones and drops some. The sample has about 68,000 clones, approximately 86% seen once; the top ten hold roughly 1.4%. The CDR3 totals 18 residues. V shed 6 bases and J 6 bases; nucleotides not matched to a gene: 20. The germline V gene encodes CDR1 MNHEY and CDR2 SVGEGT. This chain joins TRBV6-2 or TRBV6-3 and TRBJ1-2, with 9 bases that match TRBD1. Specimen: peripheral blood. This sequence originates from a woman in her sixties or seventies with acute or convalescent COVID-19. The DNA of the CDR3 is TGTGCCAGCAGCCGTACGGCAACCGGGACAGGGCGAGTTGATGGCTACACCTTC. Translation: CASSRTATGTGRVDGYTF.